The clone carrying this TCR beta chain appeared once. The target antigen is unknown. Enrollment shut out patients with autoimmune disease history or systemic immunosuppression. This CDR3 has 18 amino acids. The J segment lost 6 bases and the V segment lost 5 bases, leaving 16 bases of the junction unmatched. Germline assignment: CDR1 SEHNR and CDR2 FQNEAQ (reference sequence). This entry is derived from a study of OX40 agonist ivuxolimab in advanced cancers. At the level of the study: Mean age roughly 65 years, range 23 to 79; roughly 80% male.

General study points: Among some nonresponders, normalized T-cell clonal expansion was also low. Partial responders dosed at 0.1-3.0 mg/kg displayed clonal expansion ranking among the lowest.

Here immunoSEQ multiplex PCR was the method, and the copy in TCRdb shows in-frame clones only, minus some. The sample holds just under 80,000 clones, 75% to 90% seen once. The receptor was derived from an adult with an advanced solid tumor such as melanoma, head and neck, liver or kidney cancer. The sequenced sample was CD4+ or CD8+ T cells sorted from blood, obtained in a trial of the OX40 agonist ivuxolimab. The rearrangement joins TRBV7-9 to TRBJ2-3, with 11 bases that match TRBD2. The CDR3 sequence: CASSPRLNSGRAGDTQYF. CDR3 nucleotide sequence: TGTGCCAGCAGCCCACGACTGAATAGCGGGAGGGCCGGCGATACGCAGTATTTT.